Below, one T cell receptor (beta chain) is given with its context. Its antigen is not identified. The sample belongs to a study of PD-1 blockade in classical Hodgkin lymphoma. Germline assignment: CDR1 SSHAT and CDR2 FNYEAQ (reference sequence). The CDR3 runs 14 residues. J lost 3 bases, V lost 5 bases, and 6 bases had no gene match. Each patient experienced a relapse that followed autologous stem cell transplantation, and brentuximab vedotin exposure varied. Some clones are missing from TCRdb's copy, which holds only in-frame ones; the method was immunoSEQ multiplex PCR. The sample lists more than 50,000 clones; around 90% were seen once. Study-level points and caveats: Diversity similar to that of newly diagnosed patients was seen at baseline in complete responders. Significant TCR diversity gains by C4D1 occurred in CD4+ but not CD8+ cells. Newly diagnosed patients had baseline TCR diversity that was reportedly lower than that of healthy donors. Whatever underlies the repertoire differences (possibly disease activity or prior therapy) remains undefined.

Sequenced material: peripheral blood mononuclear cells (PBMCs), taken at baseline. The origin of this receptor is a human donor with classical Hodgkin lymphoma. V is TRBV7-7 and J is TRBJ2-5; 7 bases agree with TRBD1. The CDR3 reads CASSPNRGKETQYF. CDR3 nucleotides: TGTGCCAGCAGCCCCAACAGGGGAAAAGAGACCCAGTACTTC.